Each of the 9 T cell receptor beta chains below was sequenced from the same sample in a study of graft-versus-host responses after intestinal transplantation. These receptors' antigens are unknown. Only in-frame clones appear in the TCRdb table, and some are missing; sequencing was by immunoSEQ multiplex PCR. The table shows roughly 120,000 clones, with over 85% occurring only once. The sequences come from unstimulated CD4+ T cells sorted from spleen or lymph node cells, collected before transplant. The receptors stem from a human donor who was the organ donor for an intestinal transplant.

As DNA, the CDR3 is TGTGCCAGCAGCCAAGTCCAGAGCTCCTACAATGAGCAGTTCTTC. This codes for CASSQVQSSYNEQFF. The chain uses TRBV4-2 and TRBJ2-1; no clear D. The CDR3 contains 15 residues. Germline V lookup: CDR1 LGHNA, CDR2 YNFKEQ. V was shortened by 1 base and J by 0 bases, with 7 bases between the two germline ends.

This chain joins TRBV11-2 and TRBJ2-7, with 7 nucleotides matching TRBD2. The CDR3 length is 14 residues. Germline V CDR1 and CDR2: SGHAT, FQNNGV. Germline trimming cut 1 base from V and 0 bases from J; bases unmatched to any gene: 0. The CDR3: CASSLVAGSYEQYF. The CDR3 DNA reads TGTGCCAGCAGCTTAGTAGCGGGCTCCTACGAGCAGTACTTC. Looking up the rest from reference TRBV11-2 and TRBJ2-7 gives the full variable domain: EAGVAQSPRYKIIEKRQSVAFWCNPISGHATLYWYQQILGQGPKLLIQFQNNGVVDDSQLPKDRFSAERLKGVDSTLKIQPAKLEDSAVYLCASSLVAGSYEQYFGPGTRLTVT.

The rearrangement joins TRBV9 to TRBJ2-7; the match to TRBD1 covers 10 bases. Germline CDR1 SGDLS, CDR2 YYNGEE. Losses at the gene ends were 4 bases for V and 6 bases for J; bases not matched to a gene: 4. The CDR3 has 13 residues. The CDR3 DNA follows: TGTGCCAGCAGCCCAGACAGGGGGCGCGAGCAGTACTTC. Its translation: CASSPDRGREQYF.

The V and J genes are TRBV30 and TRBJ2-1; the match to TRBD2 covers 7 bases. CDR3 length: 13 amino acids. Trimming removed 2 bases from V and 7 bases from J; junction bases left unmatched: 5. In germline, CDR1 is GTSNPN, CDR2 SVGIG (reference sequence). This chain's CDR3 is CAWSPWTRNEQFF. In nucleotides, the CDR3 is TGTGCCTGGAGTCCCTGGACTAGAAATGAGCAGTTCTTC.

In its sample, this clone was seen once. The rearrangement uses TRBV2 and TRBJ2-3; D remains ambiguous. The V gene's germline CDR1 is SNHLY and CDR2 FYNNEI. Trimming shortened V by 2 bases and J by 1 base, and 7 bases separated the two germline ends. This CDR3 is built from 14 residues. The CDR3 DNA sequence: TGTGCCAGCAGTGAACTCTCCGGCACAGATACGCAGTATTTT. It yields the protein CASSELSGTDTQYF.

This rearrangement joins TRBV7-9 to TRBJ2-3; D may be TRBD2 (6 bases). This CDR3 region has 19 residues. The V end lost 0 bases, the J end lost 4 bases, and 23 bases lay between the germline ends. Germline V gene lookup returns CDR1 SEHNR and CDR2 FQNEAQ (reference sequence). DNA for the CDR3: TGTGCCAGCAGCTTAGCGTATGAAGGAGGCGGGATCGGGCCAGATACGCAGTATTTT. Translating it yields CASSLAYEGGGIGPDTQYF.

This chain links TRBV7-9 with TRBJ2-3; weak D call: TRBD1 (6 bases). The CDR3 loop spans 14 amino acids. Germline V CDR1 and CDR2: SEHNR, FQNEAQ (reference sequence). V was cut by 4 bases and J by 3 bases, with 11 bases left in between. CDR3 bases: TGTGCCAGCAGCTCACAGGGTTGGACAGATACGCAGTATTTT. Encoded protein: CASSSQGWTDTQYF.

The V call is TRBV23-1, the J call TRBJ1-2; 11 positions agree with TRBD1. TRBV23-1 is recorded as an ORF, its role being uncertain. This CDR3 is 15 amino acids long. Germline trimming cut 2 bases from V and 3 bases from J; bases unmatched to any gene: 2. In nucleotides, the CDR3 is TGCGCCAGCAGTCAAAGGACAGGGGGCGACTATGGCTACACCTTC. This codes for CASSQRTGGDYGYTF.

The chain combines TRBV5-1 with TRBJ2-2; D may be TRBD2 (6 bases). V was pared by 5 bases and J by 7 bases, with 21 bases between. This CDR3 is 16 amino acids long. Germline V lookup: CDR1 SGHRS, CDR2 YFSETQ. The CDR3 nucleotides read TGCGCCAGCAGGAGAGAAACTAGCACAGGAGGCGGGGAGCTGTTTTTT. This encodes CASRRETSTGGGELFF. The full variable domain, in which reference TRBV5-1 and TRBJ2-2 provide the parts outside the CDR3, is KAGVTQTPRYLIKTRGQQVTLSCSPISGHRSVSWYQQTPGQGLQFLFEYFSETQRNKGNFPGRFSGRQFSNSRSEMNVSTLELGDSALYLCASRRETSTGGGELFFGEGSRLTVL.